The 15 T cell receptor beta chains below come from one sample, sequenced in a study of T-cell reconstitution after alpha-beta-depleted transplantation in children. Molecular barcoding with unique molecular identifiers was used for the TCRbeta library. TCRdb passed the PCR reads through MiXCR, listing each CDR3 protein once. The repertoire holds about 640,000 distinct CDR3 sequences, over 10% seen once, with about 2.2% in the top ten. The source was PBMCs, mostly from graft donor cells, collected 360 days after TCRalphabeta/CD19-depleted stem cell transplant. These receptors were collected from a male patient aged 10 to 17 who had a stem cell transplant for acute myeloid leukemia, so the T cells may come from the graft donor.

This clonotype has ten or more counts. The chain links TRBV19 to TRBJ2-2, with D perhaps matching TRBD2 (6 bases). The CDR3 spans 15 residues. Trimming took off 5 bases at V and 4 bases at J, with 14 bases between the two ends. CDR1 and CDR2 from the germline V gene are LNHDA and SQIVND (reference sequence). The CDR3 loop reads CASSVEGLVTGELFF. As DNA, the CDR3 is TGTGCCAGTAGTGTCGAGGGACTCGTCACCGGGGAGCTGTTTTTT.

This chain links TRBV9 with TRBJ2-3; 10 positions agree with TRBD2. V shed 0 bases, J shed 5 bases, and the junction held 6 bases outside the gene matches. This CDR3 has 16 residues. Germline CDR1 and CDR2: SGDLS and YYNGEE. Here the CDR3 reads CASSVGRAGGRDTQYF. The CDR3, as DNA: TGTGCCAGCAGCGTAGGCCGAGCGGGAGGGCGAGATACGCAGTATTTT.

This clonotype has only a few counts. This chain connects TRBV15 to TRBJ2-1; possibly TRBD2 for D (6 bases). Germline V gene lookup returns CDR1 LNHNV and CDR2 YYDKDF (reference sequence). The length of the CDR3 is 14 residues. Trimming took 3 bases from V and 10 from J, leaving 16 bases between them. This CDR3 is CATSSGGTGGEQFF. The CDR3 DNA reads TGTGCCACCAGCAGCGGCGGGACGGGCGGGGAGCAGTTCTTC.

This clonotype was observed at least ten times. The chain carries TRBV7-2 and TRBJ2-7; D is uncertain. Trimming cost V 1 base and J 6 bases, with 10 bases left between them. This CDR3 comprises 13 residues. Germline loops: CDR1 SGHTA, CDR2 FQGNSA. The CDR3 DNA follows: TGTGCCAGCAGCTTAGGCCACCATTTCGAGCAGTACTTC. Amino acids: CASSLGHHFEQYF.

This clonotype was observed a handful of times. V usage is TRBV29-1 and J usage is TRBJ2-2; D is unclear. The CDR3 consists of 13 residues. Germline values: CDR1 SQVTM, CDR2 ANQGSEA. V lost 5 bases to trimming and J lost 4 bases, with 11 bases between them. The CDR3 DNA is TGCAGCGTTAAGGCGTCGGCCACCGGGGAGCTGTTTTTT. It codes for CSVKASATGELFF.

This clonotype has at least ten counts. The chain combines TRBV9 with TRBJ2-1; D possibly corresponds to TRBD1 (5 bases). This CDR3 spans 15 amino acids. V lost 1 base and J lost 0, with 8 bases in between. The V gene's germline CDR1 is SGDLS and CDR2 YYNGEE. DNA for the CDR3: TGTGCCAGCAGCGTATTCCAGGGCTCCTACAATGAGCAGTTCTTC. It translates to CASSVFQGSYNEQFF.

The CDR3 loop reads CASSLRDREYEQYF. Written as DNA, the CDR3 is TGTGCCAGCAGTCTCCGGGACAGGGAGTACGAGCAGTACTTC. The chain uses TRBV12-3 or TRBV12-4 and TRBJ2-7, with 9 positions matching TRBD1. The CDR3 sequence is 14 residues long. V was pared by 5 bases and J by 4 bases, with 6 bases of the junction left unmatched.

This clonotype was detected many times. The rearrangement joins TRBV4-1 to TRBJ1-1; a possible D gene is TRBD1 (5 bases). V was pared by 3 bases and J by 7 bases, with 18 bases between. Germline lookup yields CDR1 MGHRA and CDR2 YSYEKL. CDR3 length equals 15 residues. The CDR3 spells CASSQMGLLEGEAFF. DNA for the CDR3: TGCGCCAGCAGCCAGATGGGGCTTTTGGAGGGTGAAGCTTTCTTT.

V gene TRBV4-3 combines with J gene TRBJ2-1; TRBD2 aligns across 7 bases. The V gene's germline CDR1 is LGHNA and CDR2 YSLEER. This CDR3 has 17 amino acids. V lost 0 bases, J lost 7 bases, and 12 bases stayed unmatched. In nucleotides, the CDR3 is TGCGCCAGCAGCCAAGATCGGGCACTAGCGAAAGTGAATGAGCAGTTCTTC. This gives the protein CASSQDRALAKVNEQFF.

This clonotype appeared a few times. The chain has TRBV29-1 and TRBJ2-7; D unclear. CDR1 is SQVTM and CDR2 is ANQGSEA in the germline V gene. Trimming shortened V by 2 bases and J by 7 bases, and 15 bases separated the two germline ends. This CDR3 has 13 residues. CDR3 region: CSVEHVGFGEQYF. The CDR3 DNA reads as TGCAGCGTTGAACATGTGGGATTTGGAGAGCAGTACTTC.

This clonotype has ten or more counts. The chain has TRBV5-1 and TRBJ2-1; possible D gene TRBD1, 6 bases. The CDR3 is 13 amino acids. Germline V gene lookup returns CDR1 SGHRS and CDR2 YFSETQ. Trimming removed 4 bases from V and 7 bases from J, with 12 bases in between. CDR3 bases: TGCGCCAGCAGCCTTGCCCAGGGGAATGAGCAGTTCTTC. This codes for CASSLAQGNEQFF.

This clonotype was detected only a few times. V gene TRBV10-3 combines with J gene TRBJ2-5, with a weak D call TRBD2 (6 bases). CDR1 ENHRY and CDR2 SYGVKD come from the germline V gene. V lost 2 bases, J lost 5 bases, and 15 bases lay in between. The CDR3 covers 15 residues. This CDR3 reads CAISEPTSFSETQYF. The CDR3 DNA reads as TGTGCCATCAGTGAGCCGACTAGTTTCTCTGAGACCCAGTACTTC.

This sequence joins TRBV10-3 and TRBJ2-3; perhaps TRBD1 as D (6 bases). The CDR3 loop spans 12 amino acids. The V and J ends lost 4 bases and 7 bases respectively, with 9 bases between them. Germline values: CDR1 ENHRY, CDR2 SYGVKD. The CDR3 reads CAISGGQNTQYF. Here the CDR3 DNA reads TGTGCCATCAGTGGGGGGCAAAATACGCAGTATTTT.

The CDR3 DNA reads as TGTGCCACCAGTGACAGCTACCAAGAGACCCAGTACTTC. Residues: CATSDSYQETQYF. The V call is TRBV24-1, the J call TRBJ2-5; D not certain. This CDR3 has 13 residues. V lost 4 bases, J lost 0 bases, and 5 bases lay in between. Germline CDR1 is KGHDR and CDR2 is SFDVKD.

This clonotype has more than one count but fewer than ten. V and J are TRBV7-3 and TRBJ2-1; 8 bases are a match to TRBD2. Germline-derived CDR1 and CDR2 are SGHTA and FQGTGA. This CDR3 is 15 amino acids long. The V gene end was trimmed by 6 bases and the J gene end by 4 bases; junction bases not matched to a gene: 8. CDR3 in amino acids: CASSPTSGMYNEQFF. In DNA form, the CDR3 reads TGTGCCAGCAGTCCTACTAGCGGAATGTACAATGAGCAGTTCTTC.